One and the same sample provided the 14 T cell receptor beta chains below, sequenced in a study of T cell repertoires in cytomegalovirus infection. TCRdb re-analysed the reads in MiXCR, keeping a single row per CDR3 protein. The table shows about 360,000 distinct CDR3 sequences, with 18% occurring only once. Sequencing was done on a sample of PBMCs. The receptors stem from a human donor in good health (CMV status not recorded). Some clones in this sample may be carry-over from other donors' samples.

The chain recombines TRBV5-1 with TRBJ2-7, with D perhaps assigned TRBD1 or TRBD2 (6 bases each). Trimming pared 0 bases from V and 6 bases from J, leaving 22 bases between. The CDR3 totals 17 residues. CDR1 and CDR2 from the germline V gene are SGHRS and YFSETQ. CDR3 amino acids: CASSLVSGAGEWSEQYF. CDR3 nucleotides: TGCGCCAGCAGCTTGGTTTCGGGGGCAGGGGAATGGAGCGAGCAGTACTTC.

The CDR3 DNA reads TGCGCCAGCAGCGCTACCGACAGGGGGGGTTCACCCCTCCACTTT. Protein: CASSATDRGGSPLHF. The genes are TRBV5-1 and TRBJ1-6; 9 nucleotides line up with TRBD1. CDR3 size: 15 residues. Germline CDR1 is SGHRS and CDR2 is YFSETQ. After removal of 4 bases from V and 9 bases from J, the junction contained 8 bases not matched to a gene. Drawing the rest from reference TRBV5-1 and TRBJ1-6, the complete variable domain is KAGVTQTPRYLIKTRGQQVTLSCSPISGHRSVSWYQQTPGQGLQFLFEYFSETQRNKGNFPGRFSGRQFSNSRSEMNVSTLELGDSALYLCASSATDRGGSPLHFGNGTRLTVT.

This clonotype was recorded at least ten times. V usage is TRBV7-2 and J usage is TRBJ1-5; a weak D match, TRBD1 (5 bases). Germline CDR1 reads SGHTA; CDR2 reads FQGNSA. The CDR3 covers 13 residues. V was cut by 3 bases and J by 9 bases, with 12 bases left in between. CDR3 sequence reads: CASSLGDRRPQHF. DNA of the CDR3: TGTGCCAGCAGCTTGGGGGACCGTCGGCCCCAGCATTTT.

This clonotype showed up just a few times. The V and J genes are TRBV6-5 and TRBJ2-1, with D maybe TRBD2 (5 bases). The germline V gene has CDR1 MNHEY and CDR2 SVGAGI. CDR3 size: 17 residues. V lost 2 bases, J lost 0 bases, and 14 bases lay in between. CDR3 DNA: TGTGCCAGCAGTTACGGCCCGGGGTCGAGCTCCTACAATGAGCAGTTCTTC. Amino acids: CASSYGPGSSSYNEQFF.

In this sample, this clonotype turned up a few times. The chain carries TRBV20-1 and TRBJ2-1; D is uncertain. V lost 5 bases and J 0 bases, leaving 14 bases between the germline ends. The CDR3 is 15 residues long. The germline CDR1 and CDR2 sequences are DFQATT and SNEGSKA (reference sequence). This CDR3 is CSADPGGSSYNEQFF. The CDR3 bases are TGCAGTGCTGACCCCGGCGGTAGCTCCTACAATGAGCAGTTCTTC.

Many counts were recorded for this clonotype. V usage is TRBV18 and J usage is TRBJ2-5; 7 nucleotides align to TRBD1. Germline values: CDR1 KGHSH, CDR2 LQKENI. The CDR3 contains 13 residues. With 6 bases clipped from V and 5 bases from J, the junction kept 6 bases outside the gene matches. CDR3 region: CASSSGTDETQYF. In DNA, the CDR3 is TGTGCCAGCTCGTCTGGGACAGATGAGACCCAGTACTTC.

This clonotype was seen repeatedly, ten times or more. The chain employs TRBV12-3 or TRBV12-4 and TRBJ2-1; 8 bases agree with TRBD2. The CDR3 consists of 16 residues. Losses at the gene ends were 5 bases for V and 5 bases for J; bases not matched to a gene: 11. The CDR3 is CASSQRAGAINNEQFF. CDR3 bases: TGTGCCAGCAGTCAACGAGCGGGAGCCATAAACAATGAGCAGTTCTTC.

This clonotype showed up many times. This chain uses TRBV7-2 with TRBJ1-6; 9 bases fit TRBD1. CDR1 and CDR2 (germline): SGHTA, FQGNSA. Unmatched junction bases numbered 4, after V lost 6 bases and J lost 7 bases. The CDR3 runs to 14 residues. DNA for the CDR3: TGTGCCAGCAGGGGACAGGGCTCGAATTCACCCCTCCACTTT. Its protein is CASRGQGSNSPLHF.

This clonotype was seen only a few times. The chain uses TRBV6-1 and TRBJ2-5, with D maybe TRBD1 (6 bases). The CDR3 has 14 amino acids. Germline CDR1 is MNHNS and CDR2 is SASEGT. Trimming removed 5 bases at V and 6 bases at J, with 16 bases between. The CDR3 sequence: CASSPQGSSKTQYF. For the CDR3, the DNA is TGTGCCAGCAGTCCACAGGGATCTTCAAAGACCCAGTACTTC.

This clonotype was seen at least ten times. V and J are TRBV19 and TRBJ1-6; no reliable D call. V lost 7 bases, J lost 8 bases, and 15 bases lay in between. This CDR3 is built from 14 residues. Looked up from germline, CDR1 is LNHDA and CDR2 is SQIVND (reference sequence). The CDR3 region is CASMRGVGDSPLHF. CDR3 in DNA: TGTGCCAGTATGCGGGGAGTGGGAGATTCACCCCTCCACTTT.

The rearrangement uses TRBV19 and TRBJ2-1; weak D call: TRBD2 (5 bases). Trimming removed 7 bases from V and 2 bases from J, with 15 bases in between. The CDR3 totals 15 residues. The V gene's germline CDR1 is LNHDA and CDR2 SQIVND (reference sequence). The CDR3 coding sequence is TGTGCCAGTACCCCCCGGCTAGCACCCTACAATGAGCAGTTCTTC. Its protein is CASTPRLAPYNEQFF.

This clonotype was observed many times. V is TRBV7-2 and J is TRBJ2-3; 15 bases are shared with TRBD2. V trimming: 0 bases; J trimming: 5 bases; junction bases outside the gene matches: 3. This CDR3 contains 17 residues. Germline CDR1 reads SGHTA; CDR2 reads FQGNSA. In DNA form, the CDR3 reads TGTGCCAGCAGCTTAGCCGGGACTAGCGGGGGGCAAGATACGCAGTATTTT. This gives the protein CASSLAGTSGGQDTQYF.

There are a few counts of this clonotype. This chain links TRBV18 with TRBJ1-6, with D hard to call. The CDR3 covers 15 residues. Germline V gene data show CDR1 as KGHSH and CDR2 as LQKENI. V was trimmed by 2 bases and J by 3 bases, leaving 8 bases between them. The chain's CDR3 is CASSPRANYNSPLHF. The CDR3 bases are TGTGCCAGCTCACCAAGGGCAAACTATAATTCACCCCTCCACTTT.

This clonotype was seen once. This chain links TRBV11-2 with TRBJ2-1; D may be TRBD2 (6 bases). V dropped 1 base and J dropped 11 bases, with 9 bases sitting between them. The CDR3 has 12 residues. Germline values: CDR1 SGHAT, CDR2 FQNNGV. As DNA, the CDR3 is TGTGCCAGCAGCTTAGGACTAGTTAAGCAGTTCTTC. It codes for CASSLGLVKQFF.